The next 23 T cell receptor beta chains were all read from a single sample in a study of control samples from healthy donors and cancer patients. TCRdb keeps only in-frame clones here, not all; method: immunoSEQ multiplex PCR. The data hold roughly 400,000 clones, with 90% observed a single time. Material: PBMCs. The receptors stem from a man aged 35 to 55 with head and neck cancer.

The chain combines TRBV15 with TRBJ2-6; perhaps TRBD1 as D (5 bases). The CDR3 runs to 17 residues. CDR1 is LNHNV, CDR2 YYDKDF, per germline (reference sequence). The V gene lost 0 bases and the J gene lost 4 bases, with 13 bases spanning the gap. The CDR3 sequence is CATSRDRRVTGANVLTF. CDR3 sequence (DNA): TGTGCCACCAGCAGAGACCGCAGGGTAACCGGGGCCAACGTCCTGACTTTC.

The chain recombines TRBV9 with TRBJ1-6; tentative D call: TRBD1 (5 bases). There are 16 residues in the CDR3. Trimming left V 1 base short and J 7 bases short, with 15 bases between. Germline CDR1 is SGDLS and CDR2 is YYNGEE. The CDR3, as DNA: TGTGCCAGCAGCGTATCCAGGGCCTTTCTCAATTCACCCCTCCACTTT. Translated, it gives CASSVSRAFLNSPLHF.

The V and J genes are TRBV19 and TRBJ1-5; D is possibly TRBD1 (5 bases). The V gene's germline CDR1 is LNHDA and CDR2 SQIVND (reference sequence). This CDR3 comprises 15 residues. Trimming cost V 6 bases and J 0 bases, with 12 bases left between them. CDR3: CASRMRDSSNQPQHF. CDR3 nucleotide sequence: TGTGCCAGTAGGATGAGAGACAGTAGCAATCAGCCCCAGCATTTT.

The table lists this clone with a count of one. The chain employs TRBV30 and TRBJ2-1; 8 nucleotides agree with TRBD1. The length of the CDR3 is 16 residues. V shed 3 bases, J shed 2 bases, and the junction held 9 bases outside the gene matches. CDR1 is GTSNPN, CDR2 SVGIG, per germline (reference sequence). The CDR3 nucleotides read TGTGCCTGGAGCTGGCAGGGGGCGATAACCTACAATGAGCAGTTCTTC. Residues: CAWSWQGAITYNEQFF.

The V and J genes are TRBV5-4 and TRBJ1-5; TRBD1 agrees at 7 bases. Trimming at V came to 4 bases and at J to 5 bases, leaving 6 bases not matched to a gene. The CDR3 sequence is 14 residues long. The germline CDR1 and CDR2 sequences are SGHNT and YYREEE (reference sequence). The CDR3 DNA sequence: TGTGCCAGCAGCGAACAGGGGAATTATCAGCCCCAGCATTTT. This sequence encodes CASSEQGNYQPQHF. The entire variable domain, with the rest obtained from reference TRBV5-4 and TRBJ1-5, is as follows: ETGVTQSPTHLIKTRGQQVTLRCSSQSGHNTVSWYQQALGQGPQFIFQYYREEENGRGNFPPRFSGLQFPNYSSELNVNALELDDSALYLCASSEQGNYQPQHFGDGTRLSIL.

The genes are TRBV11-3 and TRBJ2-2; D not resolved. The ends were cut back, 3 bases at V and 4 bases at J, with 3 bases in the middle. Germline V gene sequence: CDR1 SGHNT, CDR2 YENEEA. This CDR3 has 12 amino acids. The CDR3 here is CASSFVTGELFF. CDR3 nucleotides: TGTGCCAGCAGCTTTGTCACCGGGGAGCTGTTTTTT.

This clone showed up just once. J is TRBJ2-4 and V is TRBV12-3 or TRBV12-4; the D call may be TRBD1 or TRBD2 (5 bases each). V dropped 3 bases and J dropped 12 bases, with 12 bases sitting between them. The CDR3 sequence is 12 residues long. CDR3 protein: CASSFRGPTQYF. In nucleotides, the CDR3 is TGTGCCAGCAGTTTTCGGGGACCAACTCAGTACTTC.

V and J are TRBV5-1 and TRBJ2-1, with 11 bases aligning to TRBD2. CDR1 SGHRS and CDR2 YFSETQ come from the germline V gene. The V gene end was trimmed by 4 bases and the J gene end by 5 bases; junction bases not matched to a gene: 8. The CDR3 loop spans 16 amino acids. The CDR3 spells CASSISGTSGDNEQFF. CDR3 sequence (DNA): TGCGCCAGCAGCATATCCGGGACTAGCGGAGACAATGAGCAGTTCTTC. Full variable domain (missing parts from reference TRBV5-1 and TRBJ2-1): KAGVTQTPRYLIKTRGQQVTLSCSPISGHRSVSWYQQTPGQGLQFLFEYFSETQRNKGNFPGRFSGRQFSNSRSEMNVSTLELGDSALYLCASSISGTSGDNEQFFGPGTRLTVL.

The chain carries TRBV28 and TRBJ1-3; D remains unclear. CDR1 is MDHEN and CDR2 is SYDVKM in the germline V gene. CDR3 size: 14 residues. Trimming stripped 1 base from V and 0 bases from J, with 4 bases between. The CDR3 sequence is CASSLLFSGNTIYF. CDR3 nucleotides: TGTGCCAGCAGTTTATTGTTCTCTGGAAACACCATATATTTT.

J is TRBJ1-4 and V is TRBV4-1; perhaps TRBD1 as D (5 bases). The V end lost 1 base, the J end lost 5 bases, and 14 bases lay between the germline ends. The CDR3 loop spans 16 amino acids. The V gene's germline CDR1 is MGHRA and CDR2 YSYEKL. CDR3 amino acids: CASSQATGLENEKLFF. The CDR3 nucleotides are TGCGCCAGCAGCCAAGCTACAGGCCTTGAAAATGAAAAACTGTTTTTT.

The J gene is TRBJ1-5, the V gene TRBV7-9; D is possibly TRBD1 (6 bases). V shed 3 bases and J shed 5 bases, with 11 bases lying between them. Germline V lookup: CDR1 SEHNR, CDR2 FQNEAQ (reference sequence). This CDR3 spans 14 amino acids. The DNA for the CDR3 is TGTGCCAGCAGCTTCCAGGGGAACGATCAGCCCCAGCATTTT. It specifies CASSFQGNDQPQHF.

The chain joins TRBV7-9 to TRBJ1-2; the D gene is possibly TRBD1 (5 bases). V lost 5 bases, J lost 6 bases, and 10 bases lay in between. CDR3 length: 12 amino acids. CDR1 and CDR2 from the germline V gene are SEHNR and FQNEAQ (reference sequence). The CDR3 DNA reads TGTGCCAGCAGCCTCATGGGGGATGGCTACACCTTC. Residues: CASSLMGDGYTF.

The V and J genes are TRBV6-6 and TRBJ2-1; D perhaps matches TRBD2 (6 bases). Trimming removed 4 bases at V and 3 bases at J, with 16 bases between. Germline V gene sequence: CDR1 MNHNY, CDR2 SVGAGI (reference sequence). The CDR3 extends over 16 amino acids. The CDR3 sequence: CASSWGLTDNYNEQFF. The CDR3 nucleotides read TGTGCCAGCAGTTGGGGACTGACTGATAACTACAATGAGCAGTTCTTC.

As to this clone: The sample contains more than one DNA sequence encoding this CDR3. The chain links TRBV19 to TRBJ2-1; the match to TRBD2 covers 7 bases. Germline V gene data show CDR1 as LNHDA and CDR2 as SQIVND (reference sequence). With V trimmed by 5 bases and J by 0 bases, 4 bases remained unmatched. This CDR3 spans 15 amino acids. Here the CDR3 DNA reads TGTGCCAGTAGTTCTGGCGGGAGCTCCTACAATGAGCAGTTCTTC. This translates into CASSSGGSSYNEQFF.

The chain joins TRBV9 to TRBJ2-3; D remains ambiguous. The CDR3 runs to 13 residues. CDR1 SGDLS and CDR2 YYNGEE come from the germline V gene. Between the trimmed V and J ends, which lost 3 bases and 0 bases, there was a span of 5 bases. This CDR3 reads CASSADSTDTQYF. CDR3 nucleotides: TGTGCCAGCAGCGCCGACAGCACAGATACGCAGTATTTT. Filled out from reference TRBV9 and TRBJ2-3, the complete variable domain reads DSGVTQTPKHLITATGQRVTLRCSPRSGDLSVYWYQQSLDQGLQFLIQYYNGEERAKGNILERFSAQQFPDLHSELNLSSLELGDSALYFCASSADSTDTQYFGPGTRLTVL.

The chain is built from TRBV19 and TRBJ1-2; D unresolved. In germline, CDR1 is LNHDA, CDR2 SQIVND (reference sequence). This CDR3 region has 14 residues. V dropped 7 bases and J dropped 1 base, with 13 bases sitting between them. The CDR3 region is CASNLDGINYGYTF. CDR3 in DNA: TGTGCCAGTAACCTGGACGGAATTAACTATGGCTACACCTTC.

This rearrangement joins TRBV15 to TRBJ2-1; tentatively, D is TRBD2 (5 bases). CDR1 and CDR2 (germline): LNHNV, YYDKDF (reference sequence). Trimming took off 5 bases at V and 2 bases at J, with 16 bases between the two ends. This CDR3 comprises 16 residues. CDR3 sequence: CATSSQLSGTYNEQFF. For the CDR3, the DNA is TGTGCCACCAGCTCTCAGTTGAGCGGAACCTACAATGAGCAGTTCTTC.

The chain links TRBV10-3 to TRBJ1-2, with unresolved D. The CDR3 has 15 residues. The germline V gene encodes CDR1 ENHRY and CDR2 SYGVKD. Trimming removed 2 bases from V and 4 bases from J, with 14 bases in between. The CDR3 sequence: CAISEGRSRAYGYTF. DNA for the CDR3: TGTGCCATCAGTGAGGGGAGATCGCGGGCCTATGGCTACACCTTC.

The rearrangement uses TRBV7-8 and TRBJ1-6, with D possibly matching TRBD1 (5 bases). CDR3 length: 13 amino acids. The V end lost 5 bases, the J end lost 10 bases, and 12 bases lay between the germline ends. CDR1 and CDR2 from the germline V gene are SGHVS and FQNEAQ. CDR3 sequence (DNA): TGTGCCAGCAGCCCGTCCCGGGGCTCACCCCTCCACTTT. Translation gives CASSPSRGSPLHF.

The chain combines TRBV30 with TRBJ1-6; no reliable D call. The CDR3 runs 13 residues. The germline V gene encodes CDR1 GTSNPN and CDR2 SVGIG (reference sequence). Trimming cost V 0 bases and J 9 bases, with 9 bases left between them. The CDR3 loop is CAWSVGSGSPLHF. DNA for the CDR3: TGTGCCTGGAGTGTGGGGTCTGGTTCACCCCTCCACTTT.

This rearrangement joins TRBV29-1 to TRBJ2-7, with 8 nucleotides matching TRBD1. The V segment lost 3 bases and the J segment 2 bases; nucleotides outside the gene matches: 3. Germline CDR1 and CDR2: SQVTM and ANQGSEA. This CDR3 spans 13 amino acids. The CDR3 sequence is CSVEGQDTYEQYF. The CDR3 DNA sequence: TGCAGCGTTGAGGGACAGGACACCTACGAGCAGTACTTC.

The chain is built from TRBV7-3 and TRBJ2-7; D not resolved. Trimming pared 4 bases from V and 7 bases from J, leaving 8 bases between. CDR3 length: 11 residues. Germline CDR1 SGHTA, CDR2 FQGTGA. CDR3 nucleotides: TGTGCCAGCAGCTCATCTGGGGAGCAGTACTTC. This codes for CASSSSGEQYF.

For this clone: The identical CDR3 is also encoded by other nucleotide sequences in the sample. The chain joins TRBV5-1 to TRBJ1-3; 8 bases map to TRBD1. V gave up 2 bases and J gave up 3 bases; unmatched junction bases: 1. From germline, CDR1 is SGHRS and CDR2 YFSETQ. The CDR3 consists of 14 residues. CDR3 in DNA: TGCGCCAGCAGCTTAGGGACAGGTGGAAACACCATATATTTT. As protein: CASSLGTGGNTIYF.